This TCR beta chain comes out of a study of cytomegalovirus exposure and HLA in healthy donors (dated by TCRdb to the late 2010s). Regarding the complete study: An earlier analysis of more than 550 of the donors reported under 300 Gb of sequence data and roughly 120 million unique TCR beta sequences obtained from some 170 million T cells. To study patterns of TCR occurrence, a later analysis re-analyzed previously published TCR beta repertoires from 600 to 750 donors and added high-resolution HLA genotyping. The study aimed to test whether signatures of past pathogen exposure could be identified by cataloging public T cell receptors. Among over 350 genotyped donors of the cohort, an average of around 240,000 unique TCR beta nucleotide sequences were sequenced per donor, about a sixth of them non-productive. Of the roughly 390 genotyped donors, about 84% fell in the genetic ancestry cluster associated with self-reported Caucasian donors. Both class I and class II loci were covered by HLA typing, at four-digit resolution. A separate validation cohort of about 110 different subjects was used in addition to the roughly 720-subject first cohort. An earlier analysis of around 540 of the donors applied high-throughput TCR beta sequencing to assess whether each TCR beta V gene segment acted as functional or pseudogenic. Roughly 290 gigabases of sequencing data and around 90 million unique TCR sequences made up an early release that covered nearly 650 HLA-typed donors. Four or five DR-DQ haplotypes were treated as single units for association and clustering because of strong linkage in the cohort. The number of typed donors differed by locus: 629-630 for A, B, C, DRB1 and DQB1; 522 for DQA1; fewer than 610 for DPA1; and around 470 for DPB1. Donor age, sex, ethnicity and CMV serostatus were collected together with the repertoire data. Genome-wide SNP genotypes for about 65% of the roughly 670 donors were used in a later genetic analysis, which treated that subset as a discovery cohort. To predict cytomegalovirus infection status, the study brought together high-throughput TCR immunosequencing, statistical association of individual TCRs with disease status, and machine learning. The study profiled the T cell repertoires of 666 subjects by immunosequencing and related them to cytomegalovirus serostatus. Every repertoire in the discovery cohort had been generated on one and the same sequencing platform. The later analysis used no new phenotypic data to find candidate immune exposures, relying instead on TCR beta sequences and their occurrence across donors. Paper-wide results and their limitations: The only immune exposure information available for the cohort was CMV serostatus. A later analysis found that TCR association rates varied across HLA loci, with DRB1 alleles showing the most associated TCRs and HLA-C alleles the fewest. The 87-base-pair reads could not distinguish some IMGT-functional V segments, including TRBV6-2 and TRBV6-3, so those segments were excluded. Compared with the roughly 700-donor mean, donors in an Asian-associated ancestry cluster had fewer N-insertions in productive TCRs, according to a later genetic analysis. In this cohort, only TCR beta chains were sequenced, and detectable features were limited by the absence of alpha or paired-chain data. It was suggested by the authors that the approach could potentially be generalized to other disease states and immunological phenotypes. Linkage disequilibrium might explain the correlated functional status among segregating V segments, but an unknown experimental factor could not be excluded. V-gene and J-gene trimming of TCR beta chains was associated with a missense DCLRE1C variant in a later genetic analysis, and the association was replicated in an independent cohort. A total of roughly 160 TCR beta chains were listed by the study as associated with cytomegalovirus. Presence/absence analyses assumed roughly uniform sequencing depth across donors, an assumption that may not hold. Across donors, most TCR sequences were observed very rarely, whereas some public TCRs were present in many individuals. A later analysis reported that several top co-occurrence clusters appeared linked to parvovirus B19, influenza, CMV and Epstein-Barr virus. In vitro tests confirmed that a few of the cytomegalovirus-associated TCR beta chains recognize cytomegalovirus antigens. Specific HLA alleles were associated with roughly 16,000 TCR beta sequences at a false discovery rate of 0.05 in a later analysis. Because some donors lacked HLA typing at each locus, the association tests relied only on the typed subset. A further reported finding was that TCR beta sequences accurately predicted the HLA-A and HLA-B alleles for most subjects in the first cohort. In an earlier analysis of a few hundred of the donors, most TCR beta V segments were observed in productive rearrangements about 87% or about 30% of the time, broadly matching IMGT annotations. When HLA alleles, especially DR and DQ, strongly co-occurred, attributing TCR associations to individual alleles was difficult. A later analysis found that most CMV-associated TCR beta chains appeared HLA-restricted, with HLA associations seemingly driven largely by CMV exposure. In a later analysis, HLA-associated TCR beta chains were found to be more clonally expanded and to have lower generation probabilities than equally common non-associated chains. In both the original and validation cohorts, the classifier was reported to diagnose cytomegalovirus status with high specificity and sensitivity. A cluster of highly shared sequence variants was judged likely to represent a technical artifact of the sequencing pipeline. Because counts were too low, roughly 16 rarely observed V segments, including chromosome 9 orphons, were excluded from the earlier analysis of around 590 of the donors.

The germline V gene specifies SGHDN as CDR1 and FVKESK as CDR2. Cut back by 4 bases and 5 bases, the V and J ends lie 18 bases apart. There are 16 amino acids in the CDR3, from cysteine to phenylalanine inclusive. The only DNA kept is the CDR3, 48 bases in frame from the first base. The cohort consisted of 600 to 750 healthy bone marrow donors. At the time of sampling, every cohort member was nominally healthy, though immune exposures that went unrecorded were likely present. The donor was CMV seronegative and belonged to the group of approximately 320 seronegative cohort members. A peripheral blood sample was collected from each donor, and TCR beta sequencing was performed on peripheral blood mononuclear cells. Genomic DNA extraction from the blood cell samples was performed with the Qiagen DNeasy Blood Extraction Kit. The library was obtained by the immunoSEQ multiplex PCR assay. For the multiplex PCR, a mixture combining 60 forward primers for TCR Vbeta segments and 13 reverse primers for TCR Jbeta segments was used. A multiplex PCR assay on genomic DNA amplified the CDR3 region of rearranged TCR beta genes. The amplified TCR beta libraries were sequenced on the Illumina HiSeq System as 87-base-pair reads. The study's processing was this. A later analysis tallied roughly 80 million unique TCR beta chains across the 660 or so repertoires, and about 12 million of those chains were shared by two or more donors. A nearest-neighbor algorithm error-corrected the raw reads and collapsed the reads into unique sequences, merging closely related sequences to remove PCR and sequencing errors. To assign V, D and J gene segments, CDR3 sequences were aligned to IMGT reference sequences. For a sequence to be retained, a match of at least six nucleotides to both a V gene segment and a J gene segment was required. Rearrangements were called productive when the CDR3 lacked stop codons and stayed in frame with V and J; all others were non-productive. Following IMGT convention, CDR3 was defined as the stretch from the second conserved V-encoded cysteine up to the conserved J-encoded phenylalanine. The earlier analysis of more than 450 of the donors excluded sequences that lacked an unambiguous match to a single V gene segment. An earlier analysis of 500 to 600 of the donors classified V segments as functional when productive rearrangements were above 56.7% and as segregating when the standard deviation between donors was above 5%. A statistical classification framework was built for diagnosing cytomegalovirus status from the catalog of TCR beta chain sequences. In a later analysis, V and J genes were assigned by comparing TCR nucleotide sequences against IMGT/GENE-DB human TR gene sequences. Using the TCRdist pipeline, a later analysis assigned CDR3 sequences along with most-parsimonious VDJ recombination scenarios. In a later analysis, every TCR beta chain was defined by the combination of its CDR3 amino acid sequence and its V-gene family, and reads without a unique V-gene family were dropped. In a later analysis, some 600 highly shared, low-generation-probability nucleotide sequences were removed to address suspected cross-contamination and a sequencing artifact. In a later analysis, a clonal expansion index was calculated for each public chain from normalized within-repertoire ranks of inferred template counts. Generation probabilities in a later analysis came from a VDJ recombination model fitted to out-of-frame rearrangements, and those results were checked against IGoR. In a later analysis, hypergeometric tests were used to score TCR-TCR, TCR-HLA and TCR-CMV co-occurrence, with a repertoire-size bias correction applied to TCR pairs. False discovery rates were estimated in a later analysis by permuting HLA or CMV assignments 20 times. In a later analysis, co-occurring TCRs were grouped using DBSCAN, with TCRdist sequence similarity added in when clustering inside HLA-allele-positive subsets. Repertoires with fewer than 30,000 or more than 120,000 public chains were left out of co-occurrence clustering, as were four to six repertoires with anomalous nucleotide sharing. TCRdb re-hosts the immuneACCESS table, in-frame sequences only. Its copies lack some clones; in the studies checked, an unresolved V gene accounts for under half of them, and the cause for the rest is not known. V, J and clone size reflect that table, while D and trimming were determined from the DNA. Here the sample has about 94,000 clones; 50% to 75% occur a single time. 3.9% of the sample belongs to the ten largest clones.

This clone was seen a handful of times. The clone's antigen remains unknown. Base qualities are not at hand, and no much larger clone is one base apart. Sample: PBMCs. This TCR was sampled from a man aged 25 to 40 in good health and CMV-seronegative. The V and J genes are TRBV14 and TRBJ2-1; possibly the D gene is TRBD1, per 5 matching bases. The nucleotide sequence is TGTGCCAGCAGCCTGACCAGTTCAGGGCGCAACAATGAGCAGTTCTTC. It codes for CASSLTSSGRNNEQFF.